The rows below give T cell receptor beta chains drawn from one sample of a study of blood T cell repertoires in COVID-19. Sequenced by immunoSEQ multiplex PCR; TCRdb stores in-frame clones only, minus some. The sample includes 87,000 or so clones, more than 70% seen only once; the top ten take over 20%. Sequencing used peripheral blood. The receptors were sampled from an elderly woman in a cohort sampled during active or convalescent COVID-19. The CDR3 runs from the conserved cysteine through the conserved F or W. D genes are given only for firm matches. Rows give clone size only sometimes, using once, few, many, or a class for an expanded clone.

size: .
V: TRBV9
D: .
J: TRBJ2-5
DNA: TGTGCCTCATCATTTCGGGAAGAGACCCAGTACTTC
CDR3: CASSFREETQYF

size: once
V: TRBV19
D: TRBD1
J: TRBJ1-1
DNA: TGTGCCAGTAGTATCGCGAGGGGGCCCGGGACTGAAGCTTTCTTT
CDR3: CASSIARGPGTEAFF

size: .
V: TRBV2
D: .
J: TRBJ1-2
DNA: TGTGCCAGCAAGGTCAGGGGTATAAATGGCTACACCTTC
CDR3: CASKVRGINGYTF

size: .
V: TRBV18
D: .
J: TRBJ2-7
DNA: TGTGCCAGCTCACCACCGGTCAGGCTCTACGAGCAGTACTTC
CDR3: CASSPPVRLYEQYF

size: .
V: TRBV15
D: .
J: TRBJ2-3
DNA: TGTGCCACCAGCAGAGATCATGTTACGCAGTATTTT
CDR3: CATSRDHVTQYF

size: .
V: TRBV28
D: .
J: TRBJ1-2
DNA: TGTGCCAGCGGGCGTTTCGACTATGGCTACACCTTC
CDR3: CASGRFDYGYTF

size: .
V: TRBV19
D: .
J: TRBJ1-2
DNA: TGTGCCAGTAGTATAGCTTCGGGGTTCGGTGATGGCTACACCTTC
CDR3: CASSIASGFGDGYTF

size: .
V: TRBV19
D: .
J: TRBJ1-1
DNA: TGTGCCAGTAGTGGAGGGGTTCGTGACACTGAAGCTTTCTTT
CDR3: CASSGGVRDTEAFF

size: .
V: TRBV3-1/TRBV3-2
D: TRBD2
J: TRBJ2-4
DNA: TGTGCCAGCAGCCAGGCGGGAGGGTCCGCCATTCAGTACTTC
CDR3: CASSQAGGSAIQYF

size: .
V: TRBV11-3
D: .
J: TRBJ2-1
DNA: TGTGCCAGCAGCTTGAGCGGAGAGCCCTACAATGAGCAGTTCTTC
CDR3: CASSLSGEPYNEQFF

size: .
V: TRBV5-1
D: .
J: TRBJ2-2
DNA: TGCGCCAGCAGCTTGAGATCCCGGACAGAGAACACCGGGGAGCTGTTTTTT
CDR3: CASSLRSRTENTGELFF

size: many
V: TRBV5-1
D: TRBD1
J: TRBJ2-5
DNA: TGCGCCAGCAGCTCCGGACAGGGGTTTTCGTCAGAGACCCAGTACTTC
CDR3: CASSSGQGFSSETQYF

size: .
V: TRBV5-1
D: .
J: TRBJ2-5
DNA: TGCGCCAGCAGCCTCCATAGTCTCCAAGAGACCCAGTACTTC
CDR3: CASSLHSLQETQYF

size: .
V: TRBV11-3
D: .
J: TRBJ2-4
DNA: TGTGCCAGCAGCGCGGACAGCCTTCAGTACTTC
CDR3: CASSADSLQYF

size: .
V: TRBV28
D: .
J: TRBJ2-2
DNA: TGTGCCAGCAGTTTATTTAGCGGTAACACCGGGGAGCTGTTTTTT
CDR3: CASSLFSGNTGELFF

size: .
V: TRBV7-3
D: TRBD2
J: TRBJ2-1
DNA: TGTGCCAGCAGCTTAAGCCTTGCTAGCGGGAGGACTGAGCAGTTCTTC
CDR3: CASSLSLASGRTEQFF

size: .
V: TRBV2
D: .
J: TRBJ1-5
DNA: TGTGCCAGCAGCCCAGGGACAACCGATCAGCCCCAGCATTTT
CDR3: CASSPGTTDQPQHF

size: few
V: TRBV30
D: .
J: TRBJ2-3
DNA: TGTGCCTGGAACCGCGACTTCTCTAGCGCACCTACGCAGTATTTT
CDR3: CAWNRDFSSAPTQYF

size: once
V: TRBV5-1
D: TRBD1
J: TRBJ2-7
DNA: TGCGCCAGCAGCCGGGACAGCTACGAGCAGTACTTC
CDR3: CASSRDSYEQYF

size: .
V: TRBV7-9
D: .
J: TRBJ1-1
DNA: TGTGCCAGCAGCTTTGGAGGTGGGGTCTTTAACACTGAAGCTTTCTTT
CDR3: CASSFGGGVFNTEAFF

size: .
V: TRBV10-1
D: .
J: TRBJ2-1
DNA: TGCGCCAGCAGCGCTTACTCGACATACAATGAGCAGTTCTTC
CDR3: CASSAYSTYNEQFF

size: .
V: TRBV7-2
D: .
J: TRBJ1-6
DNA: TGTGCCAGCAGCTTAGAACAGGGTGGGTCACCCCTCCACTTT
CDR3: CASSLEQGGSPLHF

size: .
V: TRBV5-8
D: TRBD1
J: TRBJ1-2
DNA: TGTGCCAGCAGCCTAGACAGGGGCTATGGCTACACCTTC
CDR3: CASSLDRGYGYTF

size: .
V: TRBV28
D: .
J: TRBJ2-3
DNA: TGTGCCAGCAGTTCCGCGGCGGGTACGCAGTATTTT
CDR3: CASSSAAGTQYF

size: .
V: TRBV5-5
D: TRBD1
J: TRBJ1-1
DNA: TGTGCCAGCAGCTCGACCAGACAGGGGGGGACTGAAGCTTTCTTT
CDR3: CASSSTRQGGTEAFF

size: .
V: TRBV7-9
D: .
J: TRBJ1-6
DNA: TGTGCCAGCAGCTTAGCGGCCCAACCCCTCCACTTT
CDR3: CASSLAAQPLHF

size: .
V: TRBV9
D: .
J: TRBJ1-3
DNA: TGTGCCAGCAGGGGGGGAAATGGAAACACCATATATTTT
CDR3: CASRGGNGNTIYF

size: .
V: TRBV28
D: TRBD1
J: TRBJ1-4
DNA: TGTGCCAGCAGCCCACCCGGGACAGGGTTTTTTCAAAAACTGTTTTTT
CDR3: CASSPPGTGFFQKLFF

size: .
V: TRBV2
D: TRBD2
J: TRBJ2-5
DNA: TGTGCCAGCACCCCTTGGCTAGCGGGAAGAGAGACCCAGTACTTC
CDR3: CASTPWLAGRETQYF

size: .
V: TRBV4-1
D: .
J: TRBJ2-5
DNA: TGCGCCAGCAGCCAAGGGGGAAGGGGAGAGACCCAGTACTTC
CDR3: CASSQGGRGETQYF

size: .
V: TRBV13
D: .
J: TRBJ2-1
DNA: TGTGCCAGCAGCATGAGACTCCCTGGTGAGCAGTTCTTC
CDR3: CASSMRLPGEQFF

size: few
V: TRBV19
D: TRBD1
J: TRBJ1-2
DNA: TGTGCCAGTAGTAATCCGGGACAGGGATCCACCTTC
CDR3: CASSNPGQGSTF

size: .
V: TRBV24-1
D: .
J: TRBJ2-1
DNA: TGTGCCACCGTAGCTCCCTTCCCCTACAATGAGCAGTTCTTC
CDR3: CATVAPFPYNEQFF

size: .
V: TRBV9
D: TRBD1
J: TRBJ1-5
DNA: TGTGCCAGCAGCGTCGGGACAGGGGCCTGGCAGCCCCAGCATTTT
CDR3: CASSVGTGAWQPQHF

size: .
V: TRBV28
D: .
J: TRBJ2-1
DNA: TGTGCCAGCAGTTTATCGGGTGAGCAGTTCTTC
CDR3: CASSLSGEQFF

size: .
V: TRBV20-1
D: .
J: TRBJ2-2
DNA: TGCAGTGCACCTAACCGGGAGCTGTTTTTT
CDR3: CSAPNRELFF

size: .
V: TRBV11-2
D: .
J: TRBJ1-3
DNA: TGTGCCAGCAGTTCTCCTCGTTTTGGAAACACCATATATTTT
CDR3: CASSSPRFGNTIYF

size: .
V: TRBV5-1
D: TRBD1
J: TRBJ2-2
DNA: TGCGCCAGCACCCCCCTGGACAGGGGCCTCGCGGTCACCGGGGAGCTGTTTTTT
CDR3: CASTPLDRGLAVTGELFF

size: .
V: TRBV28
D: TRBD1
J: TRBJ2-3
DNA: TGTGCCAGCAGTCCACTGGACAGGGGGGAAGATACGCAGTATTTT
CDR3: CASSPLDRGEDTQYF

size: .
V: TRBV28
D: .
J: TRBJ1-5
DNA: TGTGCCAGCAGTTTTACGCGTGGAGGCCAGCCCCAGCATTTT
CDR3: CASSFTRGGQPQHF

size: .
V: TRBV5-5
D: .
J: TRBJ2-3
DNA: TGTGCCAGCAGCCCTCGCGTTAGCACAGATACGCAGTATTTT
CDR3: CASSPRVSTDTQYF

size: few
V: TRBV7-3
D: TRBD2
J: TRBJ2-3
DNA: TGTGCCAGCAGCTCCCAGGGTAGCGGGAGGGCCTCGGCAGATACGCAGTATTTT
CDR3: CASSSQGSGRASADTQYF

size: .
V: TRBV12-3/TRBV12-4
D: TRBD1
J: TRBJ1-2
DNA: TGTGCCAGCAGTCAGGGGGCAAGCTATGGCTACACCTTC
CDR3: CASSQGASYGYTF

size: .
V: TRBV13
D: .
J: TRBJ2-1
DNA: TGTGCCAGCAGCTTAGAGCGACGCGCTAGCTACAATGAGCAGTTCTTC
CDR3: CASSLERRASYNEQFF

size: .
V: TRBV6-5
D: TRBD2
J: TRBJ2-1
DNA: TGTGCCAGCAGTTACCGCGGGGCAGCGGGAGGCAATGAGCAGTTCTTC
CDR3: CASSYRGAAGGNEQFF

size: .
V: TRBV24-1
D: .
J: TRBJ1-1
DNA: TGTGCCACCAGTCGGGAGGAGGGTACTGAAGCTTTCTTT
CDR3: CATSREEGTEAFF